The source of this TCR beta chain is a study of T cell repertoires in cytomegalovirus infection. One entry per CDR3 protein results from TCRdb running MiXCR on the reads. Of 640,000 or so distinct CDR3 sequences listed, 30% to 35% are singletons. The germline V gene encodes CDR1 DFQATT and CDR2 SNEGSKA (reference sequence). The trim removed 5 bases at V and 5 bases at J, leaving 12 bases unmatched. The CDR3 extends over 16 amino acids. In regard to this clonotype: What it binds is unknown.

This receptor was obtained from a human donor in good health (CMV status not recorded). Some clones in this sample may be carry-over from other donors' samples. The chain links TRBV20-1 to TRBJ2-3; the match to TRBD2 covers 11 bases. The sample was cultured PBMCs, taken from culture after CMV antigen stimulation. The CDR3 here is CSAPPPLAGVGDTQYF. CDR3 in DNA: TGCAGTGCTCCTCCCCCACTAGCGGGAGTAGGAGATACGCAGTATTTT.